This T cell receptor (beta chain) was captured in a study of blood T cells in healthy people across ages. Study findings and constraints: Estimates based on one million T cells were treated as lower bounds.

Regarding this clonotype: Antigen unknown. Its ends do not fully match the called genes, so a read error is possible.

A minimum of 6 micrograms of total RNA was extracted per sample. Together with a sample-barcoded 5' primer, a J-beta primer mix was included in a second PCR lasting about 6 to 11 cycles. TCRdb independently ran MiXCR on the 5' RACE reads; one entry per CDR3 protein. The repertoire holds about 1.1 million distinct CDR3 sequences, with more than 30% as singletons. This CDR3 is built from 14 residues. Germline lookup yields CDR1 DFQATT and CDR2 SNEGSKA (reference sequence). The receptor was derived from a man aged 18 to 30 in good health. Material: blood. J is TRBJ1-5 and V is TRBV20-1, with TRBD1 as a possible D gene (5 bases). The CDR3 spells CSARGADPNQPQHF. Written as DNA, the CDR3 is TGCAGTGCAAGAGGGGCAGACCCCAACCAGCCCCAGCATTTT.